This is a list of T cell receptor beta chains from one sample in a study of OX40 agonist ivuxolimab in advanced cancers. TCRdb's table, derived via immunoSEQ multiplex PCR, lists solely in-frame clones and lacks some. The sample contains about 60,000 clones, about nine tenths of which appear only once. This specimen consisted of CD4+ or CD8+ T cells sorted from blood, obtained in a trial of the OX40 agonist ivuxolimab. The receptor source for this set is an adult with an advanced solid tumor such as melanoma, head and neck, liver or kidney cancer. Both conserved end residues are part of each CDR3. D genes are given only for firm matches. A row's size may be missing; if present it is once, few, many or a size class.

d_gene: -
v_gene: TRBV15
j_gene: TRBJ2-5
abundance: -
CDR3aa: CATSRDGEQDQETQYF
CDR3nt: TGTGCCACCAGCAGAGATGGGGAACAGGACCAAGAGACCCAGTACTTC

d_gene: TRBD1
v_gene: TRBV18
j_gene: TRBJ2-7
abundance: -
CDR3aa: CASSPTGDGDYEQYF
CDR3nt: TGTGCCAGCTCACCGACAGGGGACGGGGACTACGAGCAGTACTTC

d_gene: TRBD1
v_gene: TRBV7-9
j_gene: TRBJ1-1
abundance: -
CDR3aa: CASSFGQGMHTEAFF
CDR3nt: TGTGCCAGCAGCTTCGGACAGGGTATGCACACTGAAGCTTTCTTT

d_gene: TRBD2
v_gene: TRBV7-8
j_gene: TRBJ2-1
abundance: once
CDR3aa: CASSVPGLASNEQFF
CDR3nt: TGTGCCAGCAGCGTACCGGGACTAGCGAGCAATGAGCAGTTCTTC

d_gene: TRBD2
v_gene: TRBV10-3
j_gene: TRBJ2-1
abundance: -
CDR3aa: CAISEAGPPYNEQFF
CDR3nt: TGTGCCATCAGTGAAGCGGGACCCCCCTACAATGAGCAGTTCTTC

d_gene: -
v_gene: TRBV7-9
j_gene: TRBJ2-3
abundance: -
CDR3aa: CASSPRTGKGRPDTQYF
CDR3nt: TGTGCCAGCAGCCCCCGAACAGGGAAGGGTAGGCCAGATACGCAGTATTTT

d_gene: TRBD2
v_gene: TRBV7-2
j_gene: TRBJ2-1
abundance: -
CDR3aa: CASIPGLAVYNEQFF
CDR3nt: TGTGCCAGCATTCCGGGACTAGCGGTCTACAATGAGCAGTTCTTC

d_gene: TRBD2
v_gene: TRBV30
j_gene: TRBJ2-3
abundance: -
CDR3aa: CAWSMTSGSDTQYF
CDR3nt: TGTGCCTGGAGTATGACTAGCGGGTCCGATACGCAGTATTTT

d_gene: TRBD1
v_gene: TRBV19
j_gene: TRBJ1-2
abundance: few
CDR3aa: CATYAQGAFYGYTF
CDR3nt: TGTGCCACCTATGCCCAGGGGGCCTTCTATGGCTACACCTTC

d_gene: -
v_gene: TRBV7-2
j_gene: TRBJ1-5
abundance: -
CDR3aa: CASSLGGGGMYQPQHF
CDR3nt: TGTGCCAGCAGCTTAGGGGGAGGGGGGATGTATCAGCCCCAGCATTTT

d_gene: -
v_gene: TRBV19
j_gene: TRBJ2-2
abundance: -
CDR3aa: CASSIPRPGELFF
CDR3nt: TGTGCCAGTAGTATACCCAGGCCCGGGGAGCTGTTTTTT

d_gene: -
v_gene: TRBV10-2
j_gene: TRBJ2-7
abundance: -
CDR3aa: CASRDGLNYEQYF
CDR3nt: TGTGCCAGCAGGGATGGACTCAACTACGAGCAGTACTTC

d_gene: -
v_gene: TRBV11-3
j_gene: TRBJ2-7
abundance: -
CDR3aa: CASSLEPPFVGGSYEQYF
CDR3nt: TGTGCCAGCAGCTTAGAGCCCCCGTTCGTGGGAGGCTCCTACGAGCAGTACTTC

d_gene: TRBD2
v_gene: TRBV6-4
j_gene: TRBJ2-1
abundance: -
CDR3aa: CASSDSSGSYNEQFF
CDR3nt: TGTGCCAGCAGTGACTCTAGCGGGAGCTACAATGAGCAGTTCTTC

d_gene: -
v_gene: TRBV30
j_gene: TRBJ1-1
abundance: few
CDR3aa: CAWSPYRATEAFF
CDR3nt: TGTGCCTGGAGTCCCTACAGAGCTACTGAAGCTTTCTTT

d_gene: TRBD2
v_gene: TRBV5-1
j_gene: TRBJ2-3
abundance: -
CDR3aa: CASVEIAGSTDTQYF
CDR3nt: TGCGCCAGCGTCGAGATAGCGGGTAGCACAGATACGCAGTATTTT

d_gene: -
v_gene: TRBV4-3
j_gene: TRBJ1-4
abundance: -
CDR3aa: CASSQDVRGVSTNEKLFF
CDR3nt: TGCGCCAGCAGCCAAGACGTAAGGGGCGTTTCAACTAATGAAAAACTGTTTTTT

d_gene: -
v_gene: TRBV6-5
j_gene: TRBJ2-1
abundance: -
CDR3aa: CASKLTGSNEQFF
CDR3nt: TGTGCCAGCAAACTGACTGGAAGCAATGAGCAGTTCTTC

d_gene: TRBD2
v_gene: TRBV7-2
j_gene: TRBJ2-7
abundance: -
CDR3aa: CASSLVAGGSSYEQYF
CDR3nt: TGTGCCAGCAGCTTAGTTGCCGGGGGGAGCTCCTACGAGCAGTACTTC

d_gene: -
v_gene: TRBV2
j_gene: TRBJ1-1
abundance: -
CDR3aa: CASTVGVGMNTEAFF
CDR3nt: TGTGCCAGCACCGTCGGGGTGGGGATGAACACTGAAGCTTTCTTT

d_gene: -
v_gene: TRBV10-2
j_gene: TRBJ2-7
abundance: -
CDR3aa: CASSELLNEQYF
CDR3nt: TGCGCCAGCAGTGAGTTACTCAACGAGCAGTACTTC

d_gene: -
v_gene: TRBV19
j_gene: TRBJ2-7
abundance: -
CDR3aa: CASRRAGEYEQYF
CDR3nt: TGTGCCAGTAGGAGAGCAGGGGAATACGAGCAGTACTTC

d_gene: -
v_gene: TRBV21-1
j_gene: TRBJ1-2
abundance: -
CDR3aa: CASSRRTGRDYGYTF
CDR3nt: TGTGCCAGCAGCAGAAGGACAGGGAGGGACTATGGCTACACCTTC

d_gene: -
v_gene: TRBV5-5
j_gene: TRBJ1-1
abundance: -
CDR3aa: CASSLELYAEAFF
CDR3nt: TGTGCCAGCAGCTTGGAGCTTTATGCTGAAGCTTTCTTT

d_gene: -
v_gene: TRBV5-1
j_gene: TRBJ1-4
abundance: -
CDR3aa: CASSPNRGSVNEKLFF
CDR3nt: TGCGCCAGCAGCCCCAATCGGGGGAGCGTTAATGAAAAACTGTTTTTT

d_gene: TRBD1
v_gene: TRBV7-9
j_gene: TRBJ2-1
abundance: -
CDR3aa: CASSLVRDRQFF
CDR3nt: TGTGCCAGCAGCTTAGTCAGGGACAGGCAGTTCTTC

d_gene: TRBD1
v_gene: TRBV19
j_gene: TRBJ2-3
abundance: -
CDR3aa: CASSIGTGSTDTQYF
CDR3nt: TGTGCCAGTAGTATTGGGACAGGGTCAACAGATACGCAGTATTTT

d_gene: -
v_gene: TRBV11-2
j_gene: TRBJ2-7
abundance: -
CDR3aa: CASSLGGNEQYF
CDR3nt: TGTGCCAGCAGCTTAGGGGGCAACGAGCAGTACTTC

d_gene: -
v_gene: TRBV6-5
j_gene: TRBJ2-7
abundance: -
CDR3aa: CASRAISYEQYF
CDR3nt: TGTGCCAGCAGGGCTATCTCCTACGAGCAGTACTTC

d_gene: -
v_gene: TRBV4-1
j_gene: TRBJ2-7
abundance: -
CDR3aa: CASSQGTPTYEQYF
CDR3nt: TGCGCCAGCAGCCAAGGGACACCAACCTACGAGCAGTACTTC

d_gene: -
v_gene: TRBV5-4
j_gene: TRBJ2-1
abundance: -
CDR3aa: CAMRRGRGNEQFF
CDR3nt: TGTGCCATGCGGAGGGGGCGCGGAAATGAGCAGTTCTTC

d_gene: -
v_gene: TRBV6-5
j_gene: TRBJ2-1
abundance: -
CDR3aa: CASSSGDEQFF
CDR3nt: TGTGCCAGCTCTTCGGGGGATGAGCAGTTCTTC

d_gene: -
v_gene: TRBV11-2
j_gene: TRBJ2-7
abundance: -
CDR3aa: CASSFSPSHTYEQYF
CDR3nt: TGTGCCAGCAGCTTTAGCCCGAGTCACACCTACGAGCAGTACTTC

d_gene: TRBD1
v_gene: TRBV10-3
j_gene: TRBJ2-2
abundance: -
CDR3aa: CAAGQGDTGELFF
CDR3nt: TGTGCCGCGGGACAGGGGGACACCGGGGAGCTGTTTTTT

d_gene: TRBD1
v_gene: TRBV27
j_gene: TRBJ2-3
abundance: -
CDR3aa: CASSLSSTGVVTSTDTQYF
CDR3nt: TGTGCCAGCAGTTTATCCAGTACAGGGGTCGTCACTAGCACAGATACGCAGTATTTT

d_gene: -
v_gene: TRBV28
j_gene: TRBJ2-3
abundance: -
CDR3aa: CASSTPGGSDTQYF
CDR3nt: TGTGCCAGCAGTACCCCTGGGGGCTCAGATACGCAGTATTTT

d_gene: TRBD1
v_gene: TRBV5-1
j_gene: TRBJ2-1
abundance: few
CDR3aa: CASSWGTGVNEQFF
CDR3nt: TGCGCCAGCAGCTGGGGGACAGGGGTAAATGAGCAGTTCTTC

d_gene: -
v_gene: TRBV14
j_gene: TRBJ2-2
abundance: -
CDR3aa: CASSPSTLGEELFF
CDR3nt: TGTGCCAGCAGCCCCTCAACCCTCGGGGAGGAGCTGTTTTTT

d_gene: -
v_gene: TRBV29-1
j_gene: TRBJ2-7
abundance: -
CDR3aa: CSVEGQSSYEQYF
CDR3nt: TGCAGCGTTGAAGGCCAGAGCTCCTACGAGCAGTACTTC

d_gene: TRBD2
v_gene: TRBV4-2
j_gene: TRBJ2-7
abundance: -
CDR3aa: CASSQVSDLAGFGEQYF
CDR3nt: TGTGCCAGCAGCCAGGTTTCTGACCTAGCGGGATTTGGGGAGCAGTACTTC

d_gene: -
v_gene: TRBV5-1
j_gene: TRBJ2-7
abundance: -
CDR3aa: CASSPSYEQYF
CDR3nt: TGCGCCAGCAGCCCCTCCTACGAGCAGTACTTC

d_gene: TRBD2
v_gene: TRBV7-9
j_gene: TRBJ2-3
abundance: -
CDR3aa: CASSYLAGGPTDTQYF
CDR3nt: TGTGCCAGCAGCTATTTAGCGGGAGGCCCCACAGATACGCAGTATTTT

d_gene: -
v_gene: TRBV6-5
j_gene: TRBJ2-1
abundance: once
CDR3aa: CASSYLLNNEQFF
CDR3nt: TGTGCCAGCAGTTACCTACTAAACAATGAGCAGTTCTTC

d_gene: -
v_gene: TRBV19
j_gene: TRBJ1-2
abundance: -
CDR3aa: CASSFLGGGGYTF
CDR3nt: TGTGCCAGTAGCTTCTTAGGGGGTGGCGGCTACACCTTC